Listed here are 11 T cell receptor beta chains from one sample, sequenced in a study of blood T cell repertoires in COVID-19. The data were produced by immunoSEQ multiplex PCR, yet TCRdb's version contains in-frame clones alone and is incomplete. The repertoire has some 350,000 clones, 85% to 90% of them found once; the top ten carry approximately 7%. Sequencing used peripheral blood. These receptors were obtained from a man aged 18 to 30 with active or convalescent COVID-19.

In nucleotides, the CDR3 is TGTGCCAGCAGCTTAGTTCGTTTAGCAGGGACTGAAGCTTTCTTT. This codes for CASSLVRLAGTEAFF. The rearrangement uses TRBV11-2 and TRBJ1-1; tentative D call: TRBD1 (5 bases). The CDR3 covers 15 residues. CDR1 and CDR2 from the germline V gene are SGHAT and FQNNGV. The V end was cut by 1 base, the J end by 5 bases, with 14 bases between.

V and J are TRBV7-6 and TRBJ2-7, with no clear D. This CDR3 has 14 amino acids. CDR1 and CDR2 from the germline V gene are SGHVS and FNYEAQ. Trimming pared 0 bases from V and 4 bases from J, leaving 10 bases between. CDR3 bases: TGTGCCAGCAGCTTAGCGCCTACGGTGTACGAGCAGTACTTC. It is translated as CASSLAPTVYEQYF.

This chain uses TRBV2 with TRBJ1-1; D possibly corresponds to TRBD1 (5 bases). Trimming took off 8 bases at V and 2 bases at J, with 15 bases between the two ends. The CDR3 has 14 residues. Looked up from germline, CDR1 is SNHLY and CDR2 is FYNNEI. The chain's CDR3 is CASLYGGVNTEAFF. CDR3 in DNA: TGTGCCAGCTTATATGGGGGGGTTAACACTGAAGCTTTCTTT.

V and J are TRBV7-8 and TRBJ2-3; tentative D call: TRBD2 (6 bases). Germline loops: CDR1 SGHVS, CDR2 FQNEAQ. The CDR3 spans 17 residues. Deletions cut 4 bases from V and 0 bases from J, with 17 bases between. CDR3 in amino acids: CASSSKRLAYSTDTQYF. CDR3 nucleotides: TGTGCCAGCAGCTCGAAAAGGCTAGCGTATAGCACAGATACGCAGTATTTT.

The chain couples TRBV6-2 or TRBV6-3 to TRBJ2-7, with 8 bases identical to TRBD2. Unmatched junction bases numbered 11, after V lost 5 bases and J lost 2 bases. Per germline, CDR1 MNHEY and CDR2 SVGEGT. The CDR3 covers 16 residues. The CDR3 sequence is CASSDAGGRITYEQYF. The CDR3 DNA follows: TGTGCCAGCAGTGATGCGGGGGGACGGATTACCTACGAGCAGTACTTC.

The rearrangement joins TRBV2 to TRBJ1-5, with 7 bases aligning to TRBD1. The CDR3 runs to 15 residues. V lost 11 bases, J lost 4 bases, and 14 bases stayed unmatched. Germline-derived CDR1 and CDR2 are SNHLY and FYNNEI. CDR3 region: CALGPTGRGNQPQHF. The DNA for the CDR3 is TGTGCCCTTGGGCCGACAGGGCGCGGAAATCAGCCCCAGCATTTT.

This clone was observed a single time. The chain combines TRBV10-3 with TRBJ2-5; D perhaps matches TRBD1 (5 bases). V shed 6 bases and J shed 3 bases, with 11 bases lying between them. Looked up from germline, CDR1 is ENHRY and CDR2 is SYGVKD. The CDR3 runs to 13 residues. The CDR3 loop reads CAISPGQKETQYF. CDR3 nucleotide sequence: TGTGCCATCAGCCCAGGACAAAAAGAGACCCAGTACTTC.

V is TRBV18 and J is TRBJ1-5; TRBD1 matches 8 bases. Trimming took 5 bases from V and 5 from J; bases not matched to a gene: 8. Germline CDR1 is KGHSH and CDR2 is LQKENI. This CDR3 contains 15 residues. As DNA, the CDR3 is TGTGCCAGCTCAGGCAGGGGGCAGGGGGATCAGCCCCAGCATTTT. It specifies CASSGRGQGDQPQHF.

The rearrangement uses TRBV5-1 and TRBJ1-2; 7 bases are shared with TRBD1. CDR1 is SGHRS and CDR2 is YFSETQ in the germline V gene. The CDR3 has 14 amino acids. The V segment lost 0 bases and the J segment 3 bases; nucleotides outside the gene matches: 2. The CDR3, as DNA: TGCGCCAGCAGCTTGGTAGGACAGGACTATGGCTACACCTTC. It translates to CASSLVGQDYGYTF.

The chain is built from TRBV4-2 and TRBJ2-1; TRBD2 matches 9 bases. V gave up 3 bases and J gave up 6 bases; unmatched junction bases: 15. CDR1 is LGHNA, CDR2 YNFKEQ, per germline. The CDR3 extends over 18 amino acids. This chain's CDR3 is CASSQARAAGGYLNEQFF. The CDR3 nucleotides read TGTGCCAGCAGCCAGGCCCGTGCGGCGGGAGGGTACCTCAATGAGCAGTTCTTC.

The V gene is TRBV6-5, the J gene TRBJ1-2; D remains unclear. The V gene's germline CDR1 is MNHEY and CDR2 SVGAGI. V was clipped by 8 bases and J by 0 bases, with 10 bases between them. The CDR3 length is 13 residues. DNA of the CDR3: TGTGCCAGCGGTCCGGGAGCTAACTATGGCTACACCTTC. Translation: CASGPGANYGYTF.